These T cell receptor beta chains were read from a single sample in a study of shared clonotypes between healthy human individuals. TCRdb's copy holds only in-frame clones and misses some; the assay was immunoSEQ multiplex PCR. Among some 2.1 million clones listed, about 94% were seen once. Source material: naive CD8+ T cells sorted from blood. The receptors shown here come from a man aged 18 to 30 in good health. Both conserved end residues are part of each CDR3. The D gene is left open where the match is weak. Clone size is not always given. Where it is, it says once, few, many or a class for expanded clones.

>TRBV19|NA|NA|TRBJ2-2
TGTGCCAGTAGTATAGGGAGGGGCCCGGACACCGGGGAGCTGTTTTTT
CASSIGRGPDTGELFF
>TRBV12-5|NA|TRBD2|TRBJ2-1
TGTGCTAGTGGCTCGATAGCGGGAGCCTACAATGAGCAGTTCTTC
CASGSIAGAYNEQFF
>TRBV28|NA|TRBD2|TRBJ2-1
TGTGCCAGCAGTCCACCTAGCGGGAGGACTACCTACAATGAGCAGTTCTTC
CASSPPSGRTTYNEQFF
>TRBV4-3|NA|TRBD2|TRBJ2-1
TGCGCCAGCAGCCAACGACTAGCGGGAGCCTCCCATGAGCAGTTCTTC
CASSQRLAGASHEQFF
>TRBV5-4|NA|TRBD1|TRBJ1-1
TGTGCCAGCAGACAGGGGGACGTCACTGAAGCTTTCTTT
CASRQGDVTEAFF
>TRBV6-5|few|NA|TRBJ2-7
TGTGCCAGCGGACAGTCCTACGAGCAGTACTTC
CASGQSYEQYF
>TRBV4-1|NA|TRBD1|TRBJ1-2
TGCGCCAGCAGCCAAGATTTAAACAGGGGAGGTGGCTACACCTTC
CASSQDLNRGGGYTF
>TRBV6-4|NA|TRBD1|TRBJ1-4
TGTGCCAGCACTTTCGGGACAGGGGCCGATAATGAAAAACTGTTTTTT
CASTFGTGADNEKLFF
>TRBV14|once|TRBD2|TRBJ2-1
TGTGCCAGCAGCCTCATACTAGCGGGAGTAGTTGAGCAGTTCTTC
CASSLILAGVVEQFF
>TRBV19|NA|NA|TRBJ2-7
TGTGCCAGTAGTATCGGGGGAACCTACGAGCAGTACTTC
CASSIGGTYEQYF
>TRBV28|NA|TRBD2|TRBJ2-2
TGTGCCAGCAGGCCAAGGACTAGCGGGAACACCGGGGAGCTGTTTTTT
CASRPRTSGNTGELFF
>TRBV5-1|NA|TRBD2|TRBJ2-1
TGCGCCAGCAGCTGGGGTAGCGGGAGTTTCAATGAGCAGTTCTTC
CASSWGSGSFNEQFF
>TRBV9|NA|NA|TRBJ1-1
TGTGCCAGCAGCGTAGACGGGGAGGGGATGAACACTGAAGCTTTCTTT
CASSVDGEGMNTEAFF
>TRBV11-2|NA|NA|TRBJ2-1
TGTGCCAGCAGCTTAGACCCGATGGGGGCGGGGGAGCAGTTCTTC
CASSLDPMGAGEQFF
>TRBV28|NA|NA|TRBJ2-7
TGTGCCAGCAGCCTGACAGGACCGAGGGACGAGCAGTACTTC
CASSLTGPRDEQYF
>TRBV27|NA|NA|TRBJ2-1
TGTGCCAGCAGCCTCCGGGGGGCGGACAATGAGCAGTTCTTC
CASSLRGADNEQFF
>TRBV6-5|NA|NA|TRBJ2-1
TGTGCCAGCAGTTACGGTGAAGCATCCCCTTCGTTCTTC
CASSYGEASPSFF
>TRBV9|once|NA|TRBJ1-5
TGTGCCAGCAGCGTAGACTCGTTGGAGCCCCAGCATTTT
CASSVDSLEPQHF
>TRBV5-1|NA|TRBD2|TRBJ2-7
TGCGCCAGCAGCCCGGTCGGGGGGGCGGACTACGAGCAGTACTTC
CASSPVGGADYEQYF
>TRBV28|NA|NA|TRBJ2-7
TGTGCCAGCAGTTTAATGCGGGGTGACGAGCAGTACTTC
CASSLMRGDEQYF
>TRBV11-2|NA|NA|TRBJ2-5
TGTGCCAGCAGCTGGTCGGCAGGCCTTTTACAAGAGACCCAGTACTTC
CASSWSAGLLQETQYF
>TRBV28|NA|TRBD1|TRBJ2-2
TGTGCCAGCAGTCCGGACAGGGGCGACGACACCGGGGAGCTGTTTTTT
CASSPDRGDDTGELFF
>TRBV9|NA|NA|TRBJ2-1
TGTGCCAGCAGCGTAGGGGCCAGGGAGCAGTTCTTC
CASSVGAREQFF
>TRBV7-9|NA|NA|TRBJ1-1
TGTGCCAGCAGCCTTACACAGGGAGGCACTGAAGCTTTCTTT
CASSLTQGGTEAFF
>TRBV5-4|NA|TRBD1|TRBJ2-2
TGTGCCAGCACAACTGGACAGGGGAACACCGGGGAGCTGTTTTTT
CASTTGQGNTGELFF
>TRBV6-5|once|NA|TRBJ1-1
TGTGCCAGCAGTCCTGTCACTGAAGCTTTCTTT
CASSPVTEAFF
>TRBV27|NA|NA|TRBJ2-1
TGTGCCAGCAGCAAACAGGGAAATAAGCTCTACAATGAGCAGTTCTTC
CASSKQGNKLYNEQFF